This TCR beta chain appears in the sequencing data of a study of blood T cell repertoires in COVID-19. Germline V gene lookup returns CDR1 MNHNS and CDR2 SASEGT. The ends lost 1 base at V and 5 bases at J; junction bases unmatched: 10. The CDR3 covers 18 residues. As handled by the study authors: The authors estimated nucleated cell counts from reference gene primer amplification. Method: immunoSEQ multiplex PCR; TCRdb's copy keeps in-frame clones and lacks some. The V and J calls and the clone size are those of that table, but D and trimming were determined from the DNA. The sample carries approximately 210,000 clones, approximately 84% recorded once.

This clonotype originated in a woman aged 45-65 years with active or convalescent COVID-19. The source material was peripheral blood. V gene TRBV6-1 combines with J gene TRBJ2-6; 8 bases are a match to TRBD2. CDR3 loop: CASSEESGGSWRANVLTF. The CDR3 bases are TGTGCCAGCAGTGAAGAGAGCGGGGGCTCGTGGAGGGCCAACGTCCTGACTTTC.